Listed below are T cell receptor beta chains from one sample, sequenced in a study of spatial heterogeneity in lung cancer. Via MiXCR, TCRdb re-called the 5' RACE reads, giving one row per CDR3 protein. This sample has roughly 18,000 distinct CDR3 sequences, with about 19% found just once. Material: PBMCs, obtained at follow-up. These receptors originate from a male donor with early-stage non-small cell lung cancer. CDR3s include the opening cysteine and the closing phenylalanine or tryptophan. A D gene is named only where the DNA matches it firmly. Clone size is not always given. Where it is, it says once, few, many or a class for expanded clones.

J | V | D | size | CDR3 | DNA
TRBJ1-2 | TRBV5-6 | . | few | CASSRLQALNYGYTF | TGTGCCAGCAGTCGTTTACAGGCCTTAAACTATGGCTACACCTTC
TRBJ1-2 | TRBV9 | . | many | CASSGEGPFYGYTF | TGTGCCAGCAGCGGAGAGGGCCCTTTCTATGGCTACACCTTC
TRBJ1-5 | TRBV7-9 | . | . | CASSSRDTNQPQHF | TGTGCCAGCAGTTCCCGGGACACCAATCAGCCCCAGCATTTT
TRBJ1-3 | TRBV6-5 | . | many | CASSYGKPGNTIYF | TGTGCCAGCAGTTACGGGAAACCTGGAAACACCATATATTTT
TRBJ2-3 | TRBV3-1 | . | few | CASSQVAGPTADTQYF | TGCGCCAGCAGCCAAGTCGCGGGACCCACCGCAGATACGCAGTATTTT
TRBJ2-3 | TRBV29-1 | . | many | CSVEATDHSTDTQYF | TGCAGCGTTGAGGCGACAGACCACAGCACAGATACGCAGTATTTT
TRBJ1-5 | TRBV28 | TRBD1 | many | CASWDRGHSNQPQHF | TGTGCCAGCTGGGACAGGGGGCACAGCAATCAGCCCCAGCATTTT
TRBJ2-5 | TRBV5-1 | TRBD1 | few | CASSSHPGTGQETQYF | TGCGCCAGCAGCTCTCATCCAGGGACAGGACAAGAGACCCAGTACTTC
TRBJ1-4 | TRBV7-9 | . | few | CASNTGTREKLFF | TGTGCCAGCAATACTGGTACGCGAGAAAAACTGTTTTTT
TRBJ2-5 | TRBV7-6 | TRBD2 | medium-sized | CASSWGAAGVGETQYF | TGTGCCAGCAGCTGGGGGGCAGCGGGAGTGGGAGAGACCCAGTACTTC
TRBJ1-2 | TRBV6-5 | . | . | CASTLRRTTNYGYTF | TGTGCCAGCACCCTTAGACGAACGACTAACTATGGCTACACCTTC
TRBJ2-7 | TRBV7-3 | . | . | CASSGSYEQYF | TGTGCCAGCAGCGGCTCCTACGAGCAGTACTTC
TRBJ1-2 | TRBV6-1 | . | once | CASSEGGSNYGYTF | TGTGCCAGCAGTGAAGGAGGTTCTAACTATGGCTACACCTTC
TRBJ1-2 | TRBV20-1 | . | . | CSASGSSNYGYTF | TGCAGTGCTAGTGGCAGCAGTAACTATGGCTACACCTTC
TRBJ1-1 | TRBV19 | . | . | CASRQGAEAFF | TGTGCCAGTAGACAGGGTGCTGAAGCTTTCTTT